This T cell receptor beta chain stems from a study of tumor and adjacent non-tumor tissue in lung cancer. The overall study: The cohort had about a dozen adenocarcinoma, 2 squamous cell and 1 small cell patients. Study-wide findings and caveats: Shorter survival was associated with higher TCR diversity in tumors. Significantly higher TCR diversity was found in tumor than normal lung.

Concerning this clonotype: What it binds is not known. At one end, the junction sequence differs from germline, possibly due to a read error.

From germline, CDR1 is SGHNT and CDR2 YYREEE (reference sequence). The CDR3 is 14 amino acids. This sample's RNA came from whole unsorted tissue. Between August and November 2014, newly diagnosed, chemotherapy-naive lung cancer patients underwent thoracic surgery in China. A modified ARM-PCR protocol with three rounds of nested PCR amplified TCRbeta. TCRdb fed the multiplex PCR reads into MiXCR, producing one record per CDR3 protein. The profile covers 130,000 or so distinct CDR3 sequences, with about 66% appearing a single time and about 13% taken by the ten largest. The specimen sequenced was lung tumor tissue. This chain links TRBV5-4 with TRBJ2-3, with 7 nucleotides matching TRBD2. This receptor was obtained from a man younger than 45 with non-small cell lung cancer. DNA of the CDR3: TGTGCCAGCAGCCGAGCGGGGCCAACAGGTACGCAGTATTTT. Residues: CASSRAGPTGTQYF.